This T cell receptor beta chain comes out of a study of blood T cell repertoires in COVID-19 (dated by TCRdb to the early 2020s). In the study overall: Collaborator samples came from the United States, Italy and Spain and covered acute and convalescent phases of COVID-19. The material from the prospective study consisted of cDNA or gDNA derived from T cells, B-cell-depleted T cells, or PBMCs. Subjects who had been exposed to COVID-19, were actively infected with it, or had recovered from it provided the deeply sampled blood TCRbeta repertoires that made up the dataset. The repertoires were made available in a free public database intended to serve as a resource for research on the immune response to SARS-CoV-2. The samples were drawn from two sources: the first 160 participants of the ongoing ImmuneRACE study, and 1,254 subjects contributed by 6 global collaborators. The sample metadata nearly always contained a de-identified subject ID, COVID-19 status, age in years and sex. Where available, HLA class I and class II types were taken from metadata supplied by the sample provider and were not determined by assay-based typing.

TCRbeta CDR3 regions were amplified from genomic DNA using the immunoSEQ Assay, a bias-controlled multiplex PCR. The study's own analysis went as follows. Within the assay, amplification of reference gene primers was used to estimate how many nucleated cells each sample contained. Sequence reads were collapsed and filtered to measure the absolute abundance of every unique TCRbeta CDR3 rearrangement. For each sample, productive Simpson clonality was calculated as the square root of Simpson's diversity index across productive rearrangements. TCRdb limited this immuneACCESS table to in-frame rearrangements with V and J called. A share of clones is missing; checked studies link under half to unresolved V genes, and the rest is unexplained. V, J and clone size are taken as reported in that table, and D and trimming were inferred from the DNA itself. The table for this sample lists 270,000 or so clones; around nine tenths of them were counted only once. The ten largest clones add up to 11% of the sample.

One collaborating source in Seattle enrolled patients while the patients were actively infected and followed the patients over time throughout the course of disease. Whole blood was collected in K2EDTA tubes by collaborating institutions according to the institutions' own protocols. For TCRbeta analysis, collaborator samples were shipped as frozen whole blood, as isolated PBMCs, or as DNA extracted from either sample type. Of note for this clone: The antigen it binds to is not known. No much larger clonotype is one base removed from it; base qualities were not supplied.

Findings and caveats that apply to the study as a whole: The quantity of clinical and demographic metadata differed by source and by participant and was supplied without curation.

This sequence originates from a woman aged 30 to 39 with COVID-19, enrolled during active disease. The specimen was peripheral blood.

The CDR3 loop reads CASSPLGRSNEQFF. The bases are TGTGCCAGCAGCCCATTGGGCAGGTCCAATGAGCAGTTCTTC. The V and J segments used are TRBV7-6 and TRBJ2-1; no D gene call is confident. The CDR3 runs 14 residues from the cysteine to the phenylalanine. Of all the DNA, just the CDR3 is kept, 42 bases in frame from base 1. Cut back by 5 bases and 6 bases, the V and J ends lie 14 bases apart. CDR1 and CDR2 were assigned from the germline V gene as SGHVS and FNYEAQ.